These 3 T cell receptor beta chains were sequenced from one sample in a study of cytomegalovirus exposure and HLA in healthy donors. The PCR was carried out with 60 Vbeta primers and 13 Jbeta primers. Sequencing used immunoSEQ multiplex PCR; TCRdb keeps in-frame clones, though not all of them. The table includes 120,000 to 150,000 clones, roughly four fifths detected once. Sequenced: PBMCs. All receptors come from a man between 40 and 49 years old in good health and CMV-seropositive.

The table lists this clone with a count of one. This chain links TRBV5-6 with TRBJ1-1; D is undetermined. The CDR3 contains 11 residues. Looked up from germline, CDR1 is SGHDT and CDR2 is YYEEEE. V was pared by 2 bases and J by 6 bases, with 5 bases between. The DNA for the CDR3 is TGTGCCAGCAGCTTATTATCTGAAGCTTTCTTT. The encoded protein is CASSLLSEAFF.

CDR3 nucleotide sequence: TGTGCCAGCAGCACGGGACAGGGCCGAGAGACCCAGTACTTC. Protein sequence: CASSTGQGRETQYF. The chain links TRBV9 to TRBJ2-5; 9 nucleotides align to TRBD1. CDR3 length: 14 residues. Germline CDR1 reads SGDLS; CDR2 reads YYNGEE. J gave up 4 bases and V 4 bases, and 5 bases lay outside the gene matches.

This sequence joins TRBV29-1 and TRBJ1-2, with TRBD1 matching 7 bases. After removal of 5 bases from V and 8 bases from J, the junction contained 14 bases not matched to a gene. The CDR3 runs 14 residues. From germline, CDR1 is SQVTM and CDR2 ANQGSEA. The CDR3 DNA follows: TGCAGCGTTAACCCGACAGGGTCCTCCGGGGGCTACACCTTC. Amino acids: CSVNPTGSSGGYTF.